This TCR beta chain was sequenced for a study of graft-versus-host responses after intestinal transplantation. Regarding the study as a whole: Graft-donor T cell macrochimerism coincided with high graft-versus-host to host-versus-graft clonal ratios in allografts.

Germline-derived CDR1 and CDR2 are SGHVS and FNYEAQ. The CDR3 is 17 residues long. Trimming left V 5 bases short and J 5 bases short, with 24 bases between. This clone was observed once. Its antigen remains unknown. Assay used: immunoSEQ multiplex PCR; TCRdb lists only in-frame clones, some missing. The sample has more than 85,000 clones, around 93% seen once; the top ten hold about 0.51%. Sequenced material: unstimulated CD8+ T cells sorted from spleen or lymph node cells, taken before intestinal transplant. This sequence joins TRBV7-6 and TRBJ1-1; unclear D gene. This clonotype was obtained from a human donor who received an intestinal transplant. The CDR3 DNA reads as TGTGCCAGCAGCATCCCCCGGGGAGGGTTGGGGAGAACTGAAGCTTTCTTT. It yields the protein CASSIPRGGLGRTEAFF. Full variable domain (outside the CDR3, taken from reference TRBV7-6 and TRBJ1-1): GAGVSQSPRYKVTKRGQDVALRCDPISGHVSLYWYRQALGQGPEFLTYFNYEAQQDKSGLPNDRFSAERPEGSISTLTIQRTEQRDSAMYRCASSIPRGGLGRTEAFFGQGTRLTVV.